This is a list of T cell receptor beta chains from one sample in a study of CD8+CD57+ T cells in acquired aplastic anemia. TCRdb re-derived calls from the reads in MiXCR, one entry per CDR3 protein. The sample holds about 180,000 distinct CDR3 sequences, roughly 50% seen once. Sequencing was carried out using sorted CD4+, CD8+, or CD8+CD57+ T cells (not recorded which) from PBMCs. The receptors come from a human donor with aplastic anemia. CDR3s include the opening cysteine and the closing phenylalanine or tryptophan.

len | j_gene | v_gene | CDR3aa
14 | TRBJ2-7 | TRBV29-1 | CSVEDPGAAGEQYF
15 | TRBJ2-3 | TRBV4-2 | CASSGGLRLADTQYF
14 | TRBJ2-2 | TRBV20-1 | CSASDHLWTGELFF
15 | TRBJ1-6 | TRBV14 | CASSPDRAPHSPLHF
16 | TRBJ1-1 | TRBV6-5 | CASRPQGAGGNTEAFF
19 | TRBJ2-3 | TRBV7-6 | CASSSLIGTSLLSADTQYF
15 | TRBJ1-5 | TRBV2 | CAGSEQGRSNQPQHF
17 | TRBJ2-4 | TRBV3-1 | CASSQDASGRTKNIQYF
15 | TRBJ2-2 | TRBV18 | CASPPSTWNTGELFF
15 | TRBJ2-5 | TRBV20-1 | CSARGIAGGRETQYF
16 | TRBJ2-5 | TRBV20-1 | CSARGLAGGGWETQYF
14 | TRBJ2-5 | TRBV7-9 | CASSLRRNLEAQYF
16 | TRBJ2-3 | TRBV6-1 | CASSESLGRGGRAQYF
15 | TRBJ1-3 | TRBV14 | CASSQGQGYRNTIYF
13 | TRBJ2-5 | TRBV10-3 | CAISLTGKETQYF
16 | TRBJ2-3 | TRBV10-3 | CAIRARANVSTDTQYF
16 | TRBJ2-3 | TRBV20-1 | CSARVASGGATDTQYF
16 | TRBJ2-3 | TRBV9 | CASSVGSGGSTDTQYF
14 | TRBJ2-4 | TRBV24-1 | CATSARDTKNIQYF
15 | TRBJ1-2 | TRBV20-1 | CSAPEIGTGTYGYTF
16 | TRBJ2-1 | TRBV20-1 | CSARNDRGGNFNEQFF
13 | TRBJ1-5 | TRBV15 | CATSREGTGYEHF
12 | TRBJ2-5 | TRBV12-3/TRBV12-4 | CASSLGGGTQYF
14 | TRBJ1-2 | TRBV2 | CASRAQGGFSGYTF
16 | TRBJ2-3 | TRBV24-1 | CATSDLPGRAFDAQYF
18 | TRBJ1-2 | TRBV24-1 | CATSDARTGGSTYDSYTF
11 | TRBJ2-7 | TRBV7-2 | CASSSRVEQYF
14 | TRBJ2-2 | TRBV20-1 | CSAREDRDTGELFF
14 | TRBJ1-1 | TRBV7-3 | CASSATGADTEAFF
13 | TRBJ2-2 | TRBV25-1 | CASSEGVGGELFF
14 | TRBJ2-1 | TRBV10-3 | CAMRERGSYNEQFF
15 | TRBJ2-3 | TRBV11-1 | CASSSPHRSTDTQYF
13 | TRBJ2-5 | TRBV20-1 | CSARMPTQETQYF
16 | TRBJ1-3 | TRBV11-1 | CASSLEGKSSGNTIYF
14 | TRBJ2-1 | TRBV4-1 | CASSQVGGWNEQFF
15 | TRBJ2-2 | TRBV19 | CASSEDRVNTGELFF
14 | TRBJ2-2 | TRBV27 | CASSVGGRAGELFF